Below, 25 T cell receptor beta chains from the same sample are listed, as sequenced in a study of T cells in Graves' hyperthyroidism and ophthalmopathy. RNA transcripts yielded amplified TCR beta CDR3 regions. The TCR CDR3 was amplified in a first-round RT-PCR using the HTBI primer set. TCRdb processed the multiplex PCR reads anew with MiXCR; each CDR3 protein has one entry. The sample shows roughly 500,000 distinct CDR3 sequences, 22% of them seen only once. Sequencing input: blood. These receptors were collected from a woman aged 65 to 85 with Graves' ophthalmopathy.

There are a few counts of this clonotype. The chain recombines TRBV27 with TRBJ2-1, with 7 bases that match TRBD1. The germline CDR1 and CDR2 sequences are MNHEY and SMNVEV (reference sequence). CDR3 size: 15 residues. With V trimmed by 2 bases and J by 8 bases, 9 bases remained unmatched. CDR3 residues: CASSLPQDRMHEQFF. For the CDR3, the DNA is TGTGCCAGCAGTTTACCCCAGGACAGGATGCATGAGCAGTTCTTC.

As to this clonotype: Being one base from a much bigger clone, this may be a read error. J is TRBJ2-5 and V is TRBV29-1; a possible D gene is TRBD1 (6 bases). Trimming removed 6 bases at V and 4 bases at J, with 15 bases between. CDR3 length: 13 residues. Per the germline V gene, CDR1 is SQVTM and CDR2 is ANQGSEA. This CDR3 reads CSVRQDFGETQYF. CDR3 nucleotide sequence: TGCAGCGTGCGACAGGACTTTGGAGAGACCCAGTACTTC.

In this sample, this clonotype turned up many times. The CDR3 spells CASSEAGGEYNEQFF. CDR3 nucleotide sequence: TGTGCCAGCAGTGAAGCGGGAGGGGAATACAATGAGCAGTTCTTC. This chain links TRBV2 with TRBJ2-1; 7 bases fit TRBD2. The V gene end was trimmed by 0 bases and the J gene end by 4 bases; junction bases not matched to a gene: 3. This CDR3 spans 15 amino acids. Per germline, CDR1 SNHLY and CDR2 FYNNEI.

The gene calls are TRBV7-2 and TRBJ1-3; D is ambiguous. The CDR3 covers 17 residues. The V end was cut by 2 bases, the J end by 4 bases, with 18 bases between. CDR1 and CDR2 (germline): SGHTA, FQGNSA. In DNA, the CDR3 is TGTGCCAGCAGCTTAAGAGGGATTGGAAGATTGGGAAACACCATATATTTT. The encoded protein is CASSLRGIGRLGNTIYF.

This clonotype turned up a few times. CDR3 sequence reads: CASTDPGRTYTF. Written as DNA, the CDR3 is TGTGCCAGCACGGACCCGGGACGGACTTATACCTTC. This chain connects TRBV6-1 to TRBJ1-2; tentative D call: TRBD1 (5 bases). The CDR3 spans 12 residues. Per germline, CDR1 MNHNS and CDR2 SASEGT. Deletions cut 7 bases from V and 14 bases from J, with 20 bases between.

The chain carries TRBV6-2 or TRBV6-3 and TRBJ2-7, with D possibly being TRBD1 (6 bases). V was trimmed by 5 bases and J by 3 bases, leaving 23 bases between them. The CDR3 runs 17 residues. The germline CDR1 and CDR2 sequences are MNHEY and SVGEGT. CDR3 bases: TGTGCCAGCAGTCACAGGGACATTATAACCGGGGTCTACGAGCAGTACTTC. It encodes CASSHRDIITGVYEQYF.

The CDR3 loop is CASSSSEPGHYGYTF. DNA for the CDR3: TGTGCCAGCAGTTCGTCTGAACCGGGACACTATGGCTACACCTTC. The chain uses TRBV6-5 and TRBJ1-2, with a tentative D call TRBD1 (5 bases). CDR3 length equals 15 residues. Trimming stripped 4 bases from V and 3 bases from J, with 15 bases between. Looked up from germline, CDR1 is MNHEY and CDR2 is SVGAGI.

The chain couples TRBV30 to TRBJ2-1; D is unresolved. Trimming cost V 0 bases and J 6 bases, with 15 bases left between them. Germline loops: CDR1 GTSNPN, CDR2 SVGIG (reference sequence). This CDR3 contains 15 residues. DNA of the CDR3: TGTGCCTGGAGTGTAAGTTTGTGGGGTGCCAATGAGCAGTTCTTC. Its translation is CAWSVSLWGANEQFF.

CDR3 nucleotide sequence: TGTGCCAGCAGCGTAGGAGGGGGGAGTAATGAGCAGTTCTTC. Translation: CASSVGGGSNEQFF. The V and J genes are TRBV3-1 and TRBJ2-1; D could derive from TRBD1 or TRBD2 (6 bases each). Germline V gives CDR1 LGHDT, CDR2 YNNKEL (reference sequence). The CDR3 runs 14 residues. V was cut by 5 bases and J by 7 bases, with 15 bases left in between.

This clonotype is a singleton in its sample. J is TRBJ2-2 and V is TRBV6-5; 8 nucleotides line up with TRBD1. Germline-derived CDR1 and CDR2 are MNHEY and SVGAGI. The CDR3 length is 16 residues. Trimming cost V 3 bases and J 4 bases; bases outside gene matches: 7. The CDR3 DNA sequence: TGTGCCAGCAGTTATAGGCAGGGGGCGGGCACCGGGGAGCTGTTTTTT. Translated: CASSYRQGAGTGELFF.

The gene calls are TRBV12-3 or TRBV12-4 and TRBJ2-4, with D possibly being TRBD1 (6 bases). CDR3 length equals 14 residues. V was cut by 6 bases and J by 7 bases, with 16 bases left in between. The CDR3: CASSLGQSENIQYF. DNA for the CDR3: TGTGCCAGCAGCCTCGGACAGTCTGAGAACATTCAGTACTTC.

This clonotype was found many times. V is TRBV3-1 and J is TRBJ2-7; D call uncertain. V was trimmed by 0 bases and J by 6 bases, leaving 12 bases between them. CDR1 LGHDT and CDR2 YNNKEL come from the germline V gene (reference sequence). This CDR3 comprises 14 residues. CDR3 in amino acids: CASSQDLNTGEQYF. The CDR3 DNA reads as TGTGCCAGCAGCCAAGATTTAAATACGGGCGAGCAGTACTTC.

This clonotype was found a few times. The chain carries TRBV20-1 and TRBJ2-7; D remains unclear. The germline V gene encodes CDR1 DFQATT and CDR2 SNEGSKA (reference sequence). This CDR3 spans 14 amino acids. V lost 5 bases and J lost 2, with 16 bases in between. The CDR3 here is CSAGPWTNAYEQYF. The CDR3 DNA sequence: TGCAGTGCTGGACCATGGACGAATGCCTACGAGCAGTACTTC.

This clonotype was seen a few times. J is TRBJ1-1 and V is TRBV6-1, with TRBD1 matching over 7 bases. V trimming: 7 bases; J trimming: 3 bases; junction bases outside the gene matches: 11. CDR3 length: 15 amino acids. Germline V gene sequence: CDR1 MNHNS, CDR2 SASEGT. The CDR3 DNA is TGTGCCAGCACCTCCGGGGACAGATACTACACTGAAGCTTTCTTT. Encoded protein: CASTSGDRYYTEAFF.

This clonotype was counted between two and nine times. This may be a read error, as it is one base from a much larger clone. This chain uses TRBV12-3 or TRBV12-4 with TRBJ1-1, with unresolved D. CDR3 size: 15 residues. V lost 8 bases, J lost 4 bases, and 20 bases lay in between. The CDR3 nucleotides read TGTGCCAGCTCCAAAGAGGGCGGATTGAGCACTGAAGCTTTCTTT. Encoded protein: CASSKEGGLSTEAFF.

There are a few counts of this clonotype. The chain joins TRBV6-2 or TRBV6-3 to TRBJ1-6; D possibly corresponds to TRBD1 (5 bases). Trimming pared 5 bases from V and 6 bases from J, leaving 14 bases between. Germline assignment: CDR1 MNHEY and CDR2 SVGEGT. The CDR3 is 15 residues long. The CDR3 DNA sequence: TGTGCCAGCAGTACACCTCAGGGAGCTAATTCACCCCTCCACTTT. The encoded protein is CASSTPQGANSPLHF.

The chain carries TRBV6-1 and TRBJ1-1; possibly TRBD1 for D (5 bases). The germline CDR1 and CDR2 sequences are MNHNS and SASEGT. The CDR3 totals 15 residues. V shed 7 bases and J shed 8 bases, with 23 bases lying between them. The chain's CDR3 is CASTNGQPTLGEAFF. The CDR3 coding sequence is TGTGCCAGCACAAACGGACAACCTACACTGGGCGAAGCTTTCTTT.

This sequence joins TRBV10-3 and TRBJ2-2; D gene unclear. The germline V gene encodes CDR1 ENHRY and CDR2 SYGVKD. V lost 6 bases and J lost 1, with 3 bases in between. CDR3 length: 12 residues. CDR3 region: CAIRQNTGELFF. CDR3 bases: TGTGCCATCAGACAGAACACCGGGGAGCTGTTTTTT.

The rearrangement uses TRBV20-1 and TRBJ2-7; 7 nucleotides match TRBD2. Germline CDR1 DFQATT, CDR2 SNEGSKA (reference sequence). The CDR3 extends over 13 amino acids. V lost 2 bases to trimming and J lost 4 bases; unmatched junction nucleotides: 5. As DNA, the CDR3 is TGCAGTGCTAGACCGGGACTAACTTACGAGCAGTACTTC. Its translation: CSARPGLTYEQYF.

This chain joins TRBV27 and TRBJ2-7, with TRBD1 matching over 8 bases. CDR3 length equals 13 residues. Per germline, CDR1 MNHEY and CDR2 SMNVEV (reference sequence). V lost 10 bases, J lost 4 bases, and 9 bases stayed unmatched. The CDR3 protein is CATRQGIGYEQYF. As DNA, the CDR3 is TGTGCCACAAGACAGGGGATTGGGTACGAGCAGTACTTC.

Only a few counts were recorded for this clonotype. The chain has TRBV29-1 and TRBJ2-5, with D possibly matching TRBD2 (6 bases). V was pared by 4 bases and J by 4 bases, with 10 bases between. The CDR3 contains 12 residues. The V gene's germline CDR1 is SQVTM and CDR2 ANQGSEA. CDR3 amino acids: CSVVEGGETQYF. For the CDR3, the DNA is TGCAGCGTTGTGGAGGGAGGAGAGACCCAGTACTTC.

The sample holds a few counts of this clonotype. V gene TRBV10-2 combines with J gene TRBJ2-5; TRBD2 matches at 9 bases. CDR3 length equals 16 residues. The germline V gene encodes CDR1 WSHSY and CDR2 SAAADI. Trimming removed 3 bases from V and 9 bases from J; junction bases left unmatched: 14. CDR3 sequence reads: CASSDHGLAGMTAQYF. CDR3 sequence (DNA): TGCGCCAGCAGTGACCATGGGCTAGCGGGGATGACGGCCCAGTACTTC.

A word on this clonotype: This could be a read error, since a much larger clone is one nucleotide away. The chain employs TRBV12-3 or TRBV12-4 and TRBJ2-7; 8 bases line up with TRBD2. The CDR3 runs to 17 residues. The DNA for the CDR3 is TGTGCCGGCAGTTTTGGGGTTGGGCTAGCGGGTCCCTACGAGCAGTACTTC. This encodes CAGSFGVGLAGPYEQYF.

This clonotype was detected many times. This sequence joins TRBV3-1 and TRBJ1-2; tentatively, D is TRBD1 (6 bases). Germline V lookup: CDR1 LGHDT, CDR2 YNNKEL (reference sequence). V was clipped by 4 bases and J by 9 bases, with 18 bases between them. There are 14 residues in the CDR3. The CDR3, as DNA: TGTGCCAGCAGCCGACGACAGGTCGTCTTGAGCTACACCTTC. It is translated as CASSRRQVVLSYTF.

The chain couples TRBV19 to TRBJ2-7; D call uncertain. The CDR3 covers 13 residues. The germline V and J ends were trimmed by 0 bases and 9 bases, with 12 bases remaining between them. The germline V gene has CDR1 LNHDA and CDR2 SQIVND (reference sequence). CDR3 coding DNA: TGTGCCAGTAGTATAGACGCGTCTAGTGGGCAGTACTTC. It is translated as CASSIDASSGQYF.